The 5 T cell receptor beta chains presented below share a single source sample, sequenced in a study of T cell changes during pregnancy in multiple sclerosis. Here immunoSEQ multiplex PCR was the method, and the copy in TCRdb shows in-frame clones only, minus some. The sample shows fewer than 75,000 clones, less than 95% of them seen only once. The material was peripheral blood, obtained after pregnancy. The receptors originated from a female donor in good health, enrolled as a control in a pregnancy study.

The chain employs TRBV25-1 and TRBJ2-1; 10 bases are a match to TRBD2. The CDR3 spans 16 residues. The J segment lost 4 bases and the V segment lost 2 bases, leaving 5 bases of the junction unmatched. Germline loops: CDR1 MGHDK, CDR2 SYGVNS. The CDR3 DNA follows: TGTGCCAGCAGTGAAATAGGGACTAGCGATTACAATGAGCAGTTCTTC. Its translation is CASSEIGTSDYNEQFF.

This clone was recorded only once. J is TRBJ1-2 and V is TRBV6-1; D might be TRBD1 (5 bases). CDR3 length: 12 residues. The germline V gene encodes CDR1 MNHNS and CDR2 SASEGT. Between the trimmed V and J ends, which lost 1 base and 5 bases, there was a span of 5 bases. The CDR3 reads CASSEGQYGYTF. The CDR3 region has the DNA TGTGCCAGCAGTGAAGGACAGTATGGCTACACCTTC.

The chain couples TRBV9 to TRBJ2-1; 11 nucleotides align to TRBD2. CDR1 is SGDLS and CDR2 is YYNGEE in the germline V gene. This CDR3 region has 17 residues. J was trimmed by 7 bases and V by 7 bases; bases with no gene match: 16. This CDR3 reads CASSRTSGLLPWNEQFF. CDR3 DNA: TGTGCCAGCTCCCGGACTAGCGGGCTCCTCCCTTGGAATGAGCAGTTCTTC.

The J gene is TRBJ2-7, the V gene TRBV9; TRBD1 agrees at 7 bases. This CDR3 region has 14 residues. J lost 6 bases, V lost 2 bases, and 8 bases had no gene match. CDR1 SGDLS and CDR2 YYNGEE come from the germline V gene. In DNA form, the CDR3 reads TGTGCCAGCAGCGTGAACAGGGGACGGGGCGAGCAGTACTTC. It codes for CASSVNRGRGEQYF. Filled out from reference TRBV9 and TRBJ2-7, the complete variable domain reads DSGVTQTPKHLITATGQRVTLRCSPRSGDLSVYWYQQSLDQGLQFLIQYYNGEERAKGNILERFSAQQFPDLHSELNLSSLELGDSALYFCASSVNRGRGEQYFGPGTRLTVT.

This clone turned up a few times. This sequence joins TRBV7-3 and TRBJ2-7; the match to TRBD2 covers 10 bases. The V segment lost 1 base and the J segment 12 bases; nucleotides outside the gene matches: 6. The CDR3 extends over 13 amino acids. Germline CDR1 and CDR2: SGHTA and FQGTGA. CDR3 region: CASSLRSEREGYF. The CDR3 coding sequence is TGTGCCAGCAGCTTAAGGTCGGAGCGGGAGGGGTACTTC.